This is a list of T cell receptor beta chains from one sample in a study of beta chain features in type 1 diabetes. Repertoires were generated with immunoSEQ multiplex PCR, while TCRdb's copy carries only in-frame clones and drops some. The data show a few hundred thousand clones, approximately 11% seen once. Sequenced: naive CD4+ T cells from blood. The receptors stem from a woman aged 30 to 39 in good health. Each CDR3 is given with its conserved first and last residue. A D gene is named only where the DNA matches it firmly. Clone size is given for some rows only: seen once, a few or many times, or a class if the clone is expanded.

D gene,clone size,J gene,V gene,CDR3 protein,CDR3 DNA
.,.,TRBJ1-4,TRBV7-2,CASSLVRRGSNEKLFF,TGTGCCAGCAGCTTAGTTAGGAGGGGCAGTAATGAAAAACTGTTTTTT
TRBD1,few,TRBJ2-3,TRBV7-6,CASSPRTGGTDTQYF,TGTGCCAGCAGCCCCAGGACAGGGGGCACAGATACGCAGTATTTT
TRBD1,few,TRBJ2-7,TRBV6-6,CASSGRTGGYEQYF,TGTGCCAGCAGTGGAAGGACAGGGGGTTACGAGCAGTACTTC
TRBD2,few,TRBJ2-1,TRBV7-2,CASSLRVGSGGGSYNEQFF,TGTGCCAGCAGCTTACGTGTTGGTAGCGGGGGGGGTTCCTACAATGAGCAGTTCTTC
TRBD2,few,TRBJ2-1,TRBV5-1,CASSLAGAYNEQFF,TGCGCCAGCAGCTTAGCGGGGGCTTACAATGAGCAGTTCTTC
.,few,TRBJ2-5,TRBV6-5,CASSRGRGGETQYF,TGTGCCAGCAGCCGGGGCCGAGGGGGAGAGACCCAGTACTTC
TRBD2,few,TRBJ2-5,TRBV19,CASSLRGLAQETQYF,TGTGCCAGTAGTTTAAGAGGACTAGCACAAGAGACCCAGTACTTC
TRBD2,few,TRBJ2-2,TRBV5-4,CASSTGLVDLSTGELFF,TGTGCCAGCAGCACGGGACTAGTTGACCTCAGCACCGGGGAGCTGTTTTTT
.,.,TRBJ2-2,TRBV4-3,CASSQDPPPGDTGELFF,TGCGCCAGCAGCCAAGACCCCCCTCCGGGGGATACCGGGGAGCTGTTTTTT
.,few,TRBJ1-1,TRBV28,CASSLRQSNTEAFF,TGTGCCAGCAGTTTACGACAGAGTAACACTGAAGCTTTCTTT
TRBD2,.,TRBJ2-7,TRBV25-1,CASSEFRGAYEQYF,TGTGCCAGCAGTGAATTTCGGGGGGCCTACGAGCAGTACTTC
.,.,TRBJ2-7,TRBV7-2,CASSFRPKDYEQYF,TGTGCCAGCAGCTTCCGACCGAAAGACTACGAGCAGTACTTC
TRBD1,.,TRBJ1-5,TRBV5-5,CASSSGTASNQPQHF,TGTGCCAGCAGTTCCGGGACAGCAAGCAATCAGCCCCAGCATTTT
.,.,TRBJ1-5,TRBV28,CASSSYGQPNQPQHF,TGTGCCAGCAGTTCCTACGGACAGCCGAATCAGCCCCAGCATTTT
TRBD2,.,TRBJ2-1,TRBV4-2,CASSQNPSGRGLEQFF,TGTGCCAGCAGCCAAAACCCTAGCGGGAGAGGCCTCGAGCAGTTCTTC
.,few,TRBJ2-1,TRBV5-4,CASSLAHSGVANEQFF,TGTGCCAGCAGCTTGGCCCATTCGGGAGTCGCCAATGAGCAGTTCTTC
TRBD2,few,TRBJ2-7,TRBV11-2,CASSSQALADQSYEQYF,TGTGCCAGCAGCTCACAAGCACTAGCGGACCAATCCTACGAGCAGTACTTC
TRBD1,few,TRBJ1-1,TRBV7-9,CASRPIRTGGITEAFF,TGTGCCAGTCGACCCATTCGCACAGGGGGCATCACTGAAGCTTTCTTT
TRBD1,.,TRBJ1-5,TRBV18,CASSPGQGTQPQHF,TGTGCCAGCTCACCAGGACAGGGGACTCAGCCCCAGCATTTT
.,.,TRBJ1-2,TRBV4-3,CASSQDFTDNYGYTF,TGCGCCAGCAGCCAAGATTTTACAGATAACTATGGCTACACCTTC
TRBD2,.,TRBJ2-1,TRBV6-6,CAISRLAGTYNEQFF,TGTGCCATATCCAGACTAGCGGGAACCTACAATGAGCAGTTCTTC
TRBD2,.,TRBJ2-5,TRBV27,CASSLGLAGVETQYF,TGTGCCAGCAGTCTCGGACTAGCGGGAGTGGAGACCCAGTACTTC
TRBD1,.,TRBJ1-5,TRBV7-2,CASSLGDRLYNQPQHF,TGTGCCAGCAGCTTAGGGGACAGGCTATACAATCAGCCCCAGCATTTT
.,few,TRBJ2-6,TRBV7-9,CASSLVGAPGANVLTF,TGTGCCAGCAGCTTAGTAGGGGCTCCTGGGGCCAACGTCCTGACTTTC
.,.,TRBJ1-1,TRBV4-3,CASSQGVKGVNTEAFF,TGCGCCAGCAGCCAAGGGGTGAAAGGGGTTAACACTGAAGCTTTCTTT
.,.,TRBJ1-2,TRBV25-1,CASSGTGSRVYGYTF,TGTGCCAGCAGTGGAACAGGGTCCAGGGTCTATGGCTACACCTTC
TRBD1,.,TRBJ1-2,TRBV27,CASSFLGQGSAYGYTF,TGTGCCAGCAGTTTTCTCGGACAGGGGAGTGCCTATGGCTACACCTTC
.,.,TRBJ2-1,TRBV30,CAWSVSDEQFF,TGTGCCTGGAGTGTAAGCGATGAGCAGTTCTTC
TRBD1,.,TRBJ2-5,TRBV29-1,CSVAGQGGSETQYF,TGCAGCGTTGCGGGACAGGGGGGTTCAGAGACCCAGTACTTC